This T cell receptor beta chain was sequenced for a study of T cell responses to AZD1222 COVID-19 vaccine. Clones were read by immunoSEQ multiplex PCR, and TCRdb kept only the in-frame ones, dropping some. Of roughly 150,000 clones listed, about 92% are singletons. The germline V gene has CDR1 SGHNT and CDR2 YYREEE (reference sequence). The ends were cut back, 4 bases at V and 3 bases at J, with 8 bases in the middle. This CDR3 is 13 amino acids long. The chain couples TRBV5-4 to TRBJ2-1; no clear D gene. The sequence derives from an adult in good health. Here the sequenced sample was peripheral blood, taken on day 0 of AZD1222 vaccination. Written as DNA, the CDR3 is TGTGCCAGCAGCCCCAAACTCTACAATGAGCAGTTCTTC. Residues: CASSPKLYNEQFF.